This TCR beta chain derives from a study of OX40 agonist ivuxolimab in advanced cancers. Turning to the study itself: Patients were roughly 81% male with ages roughly 20 to 80, mean about 60.

Profiled with immunoSEQ multiplex PCR; TCRdb holds only in-frame clones, not every one. The sample includes about 64,000 clones, roughly 86% seen only once; the top ten take 9.8%. Germline CDR1 SGHVS, CDR2 FQNEAQ. The length of the CDR3 is 16 residues. The J segment lost 2 bases and the V segment lost 6 bases, leaving 8 bases of the junction unmatched. The receptor was derived from an adult with an advanced solid tumor such as melanoma, head and neck, liver or kidney cancer. The chain couples TRBV7-8 to TRBJ1-5; 9 bases are shared with TRBD1. The sample was CD4+ or CD8+ T cells sorted from blood, taken in a trial of the OX40 agonist ivuxolimab. The CDR3 sequence: CASRNDRGFGNQPQHF. Here the CDR3 DNA reads TGTGCCAGCAGAAACGACAGGGGGTTTGGCAATCAGCCCCAGCATTTT.